A single sample is the source of the 8 T cell receptor beta chains below, sequenced in a study of regulatory T cells in long-lasting Graves disease. Both iRepertoire HTBI primers and Arm-PCR of CDR3 regions were used to build the TCR beta libraries. A single record per CDR3 protein comes from TCRdb applying MiXCR to the multiplex PCR reads. This table has about 290,000 distinct CDR3 sequences, under 25% appearing once. As for time point: persistent/refractory GD, antithyroid drugs over 5 years with positive TRAb. Construction of the TCR library relied on RNA isolated from PBMCs. Sequencing was performed on peripheral blood mononuclear cells (PBMCs), taken when the disease was refractory, from a patient treated with antithyroid drugs. These receptors were taken from a female donor with Graves disease.

In its sample, this clonotype was seen many times. The rearrangement joins TRBV28 to TRBJ1-1, with 7 bases matching TRBD1. Per the germline V gene, CDR1 is MDHEN and CDR2 is SYDVKM. The CDR3 extends over 12 amino acids. J gave up 5 bases and V 5 bases, and 2 bases lay outside the gene matches. CDR3 sequence: CASSPQGTEAFF. CDR3 sequence (DNA): TGTGCCAGCAGTCCACAGGGGACTGAAGCTTTCTTT.

The rearrangement joins TRBV5-7 to TRBJ1-5, with TRBD1 matching 7 bases. TRBV5-7 is filed as an ORF, its function uncertain. Trimming at V came to 3 bases and at J to 6 bases, leaving 18 bases not matched to a gene. The CDR3 loop spans 18 amino acids. The CDR3 region has the DNA TGTGCCAGCAGCTCTACCCGGGACAGAAAATTTAGGGGTCAGCCCCAGCATTTT. Its protein is CASSSTRDRKFRGQPQHF.

The rearrangement uses TRBV6-1 and TRBJ2-7; weak D call: TRBD1 (6 bases). Deletions cut 5 bases from V and 2 bases from J, with 16 bases between. The CDR3 extends over 15 amino acids. Germline CDR1 MNHNS, CDR2 SASEGT. The CDR3: CASSWLAGETYEQYF. The CDR3 DNA is TGTGCCAGCAGTTGGTTGGCAGGGGAAACCTACGAGCAGTACTTC.

In this sample, this clonotype turned up once. The chain carries TRBV20-1 and TRBJ2-3; TRBD2 agrees at 7 bases. Trimming at V came to 1 base and at J to 1 base, leaving 8 bases not matched to a gene. From germline, CDR1 is DFQATT and CDR2 SNEGSKA (reference sequence). The CDR3 runs to 16 residues. The CDR3 is CSARVQTSYGTDTQYF. The CDR3 bases are TGCAGTGCTAGAGTACAGACTAGCTATGGCACAGATACGCAGTATTTT.

This clonotype appeared many times. The chain recombines TRBV30 with TRBJ1-2; D unclear. The CDR3 is made up of 11 amino acids. Germline-derived CDR1 and CDR2 are GTSNPN and SVGIG (reference sequence). V shed 4 bases and J shed 5 bases, with 8 bases lying between them. CDR3 sequence reads: CAWTTDYGYTF. CDR3 nucleotide sequence: TGTGCCTGGACCACAGATTATGGCTACACCTTC.

This clonotype was counted a few times. The CDR3 DNA sequence: TGTGCCTGGAGTGTCCGGGGGGCCCTCTACAATGAGCAGTTCTTC. It encodes CAWSVRGALYNEQFF. V and J are TRBV30 and TRBJ2-1, with TRBD2 as a possible D gene (7 bases). The CDR3 is 15 residues long. Germline V lookup: CDR1 GTSNPN, CDR2 SVGIG (reference sequence). Trimming cost V 0 bases and J 3 bases, with 12 bases left between them.

This clonotype was counted between two and nine times. Given a much more abundant clone one base away, this may be a read error. The conserved phenylalanine or tryptophan is not found at the CDR3 terminus, so this likely reflects a read error. V gene TRBV6-1 combines with J gene TRBJ1-1; 7 positions agree with TRBD1. Trimming removed 5 bases from V and 3 bases from J; junction bases left unmatched: 9. CDR1 MNHNS and CDR2 SASEGT come from the germline V gene. There are 15 residues in the CDR3. Written as DNA, the CDR3 is TGTGCCAGCAGTCTTAATACAGGGGTCGACACTGAAGCTTTCTCT. This gives the protein CASSLNTGVDTEAFS.

The gene calls are TRBV18 and TRBJ1-2; TRBD1 is a possible D gene (6 bases). The CDR3 consists of 13 residues. Trimming took off 2 bases at V and 7 bases at J, with 11 bases between the two ends. In germline, CDR1 is KGHSH, CDR2 LQKENI. In DNA, the CDR3 is TGTGCCAGCTCACCAATGACAGGAATTGGCTACACCTTC. Amino acid sequence: CASSPMTGIGYTF.